This section outlines one T cell receptor beta chain sequence together with its context. The CDR3 has 15 residues. Germline V lookup: CDR1 MNHEY, CDR2 SVGEGT. Trimming left V 2 bases short and J 4 bases short, with 14 bases between. The study recruited people aged roughly 18 to 100 years across 20 to 30 US areas. The entry originates in a study of blood T cell repertoires in COVID-19. Study-level background: The United States, Italy and Spain provided the acute and convalescent COVID-19 samples.

Profiled with immunoSEQ multiplex PCR; TCRdb holds only in-frame clones, not every one. In the table there are over 300,000 clones, more than 75% of which are singletons. The sample comprised PBMCs or T cells enriched from blood (not recorded which). V gene TRBV6-2 or TRBV6-3 combines with J gene TRBJ1-2, with a possible D match to TRBD1 (5 bases). The TCR was taken from a young woman who had recovered from COVID-19. CDR3 sequence reads: CASSYDGGTGYGYTF. As DNA, the CDR3 is TGTGCCAGCAGTTACGATGGAGGGACGGGCTATGGCTACACCTTC.